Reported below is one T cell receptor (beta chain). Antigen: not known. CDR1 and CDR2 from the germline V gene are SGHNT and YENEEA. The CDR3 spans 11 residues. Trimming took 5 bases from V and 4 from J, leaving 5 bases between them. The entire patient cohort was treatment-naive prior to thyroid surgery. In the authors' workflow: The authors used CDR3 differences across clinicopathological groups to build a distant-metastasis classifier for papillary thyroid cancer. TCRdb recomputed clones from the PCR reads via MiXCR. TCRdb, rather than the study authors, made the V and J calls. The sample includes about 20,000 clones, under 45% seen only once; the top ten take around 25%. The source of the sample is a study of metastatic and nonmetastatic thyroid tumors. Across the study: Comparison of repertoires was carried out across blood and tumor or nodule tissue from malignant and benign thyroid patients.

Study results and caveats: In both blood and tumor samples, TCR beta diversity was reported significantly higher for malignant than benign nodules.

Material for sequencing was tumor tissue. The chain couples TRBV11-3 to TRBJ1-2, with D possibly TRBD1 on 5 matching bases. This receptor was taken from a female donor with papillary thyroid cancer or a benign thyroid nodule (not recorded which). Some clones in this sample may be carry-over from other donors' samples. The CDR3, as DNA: TGTGCCAGCAGCGGGGGCTATGGCTACACCTTC. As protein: CASSGGYGYTF.